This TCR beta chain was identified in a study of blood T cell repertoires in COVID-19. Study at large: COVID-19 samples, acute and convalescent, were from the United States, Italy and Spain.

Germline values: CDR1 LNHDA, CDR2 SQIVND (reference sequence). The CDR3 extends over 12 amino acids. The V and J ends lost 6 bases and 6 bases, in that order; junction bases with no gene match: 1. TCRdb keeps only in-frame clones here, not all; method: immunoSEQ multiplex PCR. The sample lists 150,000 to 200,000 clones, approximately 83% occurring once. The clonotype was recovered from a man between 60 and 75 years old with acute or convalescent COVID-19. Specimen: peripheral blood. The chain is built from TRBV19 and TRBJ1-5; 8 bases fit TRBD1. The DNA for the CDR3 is TGTGCCAGTAGCGACAGGGGTCAGCCCCAGCATTTT. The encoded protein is CASSDRGQPQHF.